The 8 T cell receptor beta chains reported below all come from one sample, sequenced in a study of a mutant IDH1 vaccine in newly diagnosed glioma. Using immunoSEQ multiplex PCR, the repertoire was profiled, and TCRdb retains in-frame clones only, with some absent. This table has tens of thousands of clones, 70% to 90% appearing once. Sample time point: baseline, week 1 (first vaccination visit). Specified treatment: pre-vaccination baseline after standard-of-care therapy. Sequencing was performed on PBMCs, taken from a glioma patient treated with radiotherapy, temozolomide or both. The receptors were sampled from a man aged 35-49 years with glioma.

The chain joins TRBV19 to TRBJ1-2, with unresolved D. Germline CDR1 and CDR2: LNHDA and SQIVND (reference sequence). V dropped 7 bases and J dropped 4 bases, with 16 bases sitting between them. The CDR3 totals 14 residues. The CDR3 bases are TGTGCCAGTATTCCCGATGGGGATATCTATGGCTACACCTTC. This translates into CASIPDGDIYGYTF.

This chain links TRBV27 with TRBJ1-4; possibly TRBD1 for D (6 bases). CDR1 MNHEY and CDR2 SMNVEV come from the germline V gene (reference sequence). The CDR3 consists of 14 residues. Trimming stripped 5 bases from V and 7 bases from J, with 14 bases between. The CDR3 loop is CASSPGAEGEKLFF. Written as DNA, the CDR3 is TGTGCCAGCAGTCCAGGGGCCGAGGGTGAAAAACTGTTTTTT. The variable domain in full, completed from reference TRBV27 and TRBJ1-4, reads EAQVTQNPRYLITVTGKKLTVTCSQNMNHEYMSWYRQDPGLGLRQIYYSMNVEVTDKGDVPEGYKVSRKEKRNFPLILESPSPNQTSLYFCASSPGAEGEKLFFGSGTQLSVL.

The V gene is TRBV7-8, the J gene TRBJ1-1; a possible D gene is TRBD1 (5 bases). The CDR3 has 15 amino acids. Trimming stripped 4 bases from V and 1 base from J, with 13 bases between. Germline CDR1 reads SGHVS; CDR2 reads FQNEAQ. CDR3 nucleotides: TGTGCCAGCAGCTCCCGAGGGACGGCGAACACTGAAGCTTTCTTT. This sequence encodes CASSSRGTANTEAFF.

The chain couples TRBV9 to TRBJ1-1, with a weak D call TRBD1 (5 bases). Per the germline V gene, CDR1 is SGDLS and CDR2 is YYNGEE. V lost 4 bases and J 3 bases, leaving 10 bases between the germline ends. This CDR3 region has 13 residues. The CDR3 DNA is TGTGCCAGCAGCTCGGACACCTACACTGAAGCTTTCTTT. Translated: CASSSDTYTEAFF. Full variable domain (missing parts from reference TRBV9 and TRBJ1-1): DSGVTQTPKHLITATGQRVTLRCSPRSGDLSVYWYQQSLDQGLQFLIQYYNGEERAKGNILERFSAQQFPDLHSELNLSSLELGDSALYFCASSSDTYTEAFFGQGTRLTVV.

The sample holds one count of this clone. The V call is TRBV28, the J call TRBJ1-5; no definite D call. With 4 bases removed from V and 2 bases from J, the gap between germline ends came to 12 bases. This CDR3 is built from 15 residues. CDR1 and CDR2 from the germline V gene are MDHEN and SYDVKM. In DNA, the CDR3 is TGTGCCAGCAGTTCAGGTTCCCCCGGCAATCAGCCCCAGCATTTT. Amino acids: CASSSGSPGNQPQHF.

The V and J genes are TRBV7-2 and TRBJ2-5; D is ambiguous. The V gene's germline CDR1 is SGHTA and CDR2 FQGNSA. V was trimmed by 5 bases and J by 5 bases, leaving 12 bases between them. CDR3 length: 13 residues. The CDR3 bases are TGTGCCAGCAGCGGTAGCCAGGTGGAGACCCAGTACTTC. Residues: CASSGSQVETQYF.

The chain joins TRBV5-4 to TRBJ2-2; D ambiguous. The V and J ends lost 4 bases and 7 bases respectively, with 8 bases between them. CDR1 and CDR2 from the germline V gene are SGHNT and YYREEE (reference sequence). This CDR3 comprises 12 residues. CDR3 nucleotide sequence: TGTGCCAGCAGCAACCATCTCGGGGAGCTGTTTTTT. It is translated as CASSNHLGELFF.

The gene calls are TRBV7-9 and TRBJ2-7; D is unclear. Germline V gives CDR1 SEHNR, CDR2 FQNEAQ (reference sequence). Between the trimmed V and J ends, which lost 5 bases and 2 bases, there was a span of 10 bases. CDR3 length: 13 amino acids. The CDR3 DNA reads TGTGCCAGCAGCGACGGACGGACCTACGAGCAGTACTTC. Translated: CASSDGRTYEQYF. Full variable domain (remainder filled in from reference TRBV7-9 and TRBJ2-7): DTGVSQNPRHKITKRGQNVTFRCDPISEHNRLYWYRQTLGQGPEFLTYFQNEAQLEKSRLLSDRFSAERPKGSFSTLEIQRTEQGDSAMYLCASSDGRTYEQYFGPGTRLTVT.